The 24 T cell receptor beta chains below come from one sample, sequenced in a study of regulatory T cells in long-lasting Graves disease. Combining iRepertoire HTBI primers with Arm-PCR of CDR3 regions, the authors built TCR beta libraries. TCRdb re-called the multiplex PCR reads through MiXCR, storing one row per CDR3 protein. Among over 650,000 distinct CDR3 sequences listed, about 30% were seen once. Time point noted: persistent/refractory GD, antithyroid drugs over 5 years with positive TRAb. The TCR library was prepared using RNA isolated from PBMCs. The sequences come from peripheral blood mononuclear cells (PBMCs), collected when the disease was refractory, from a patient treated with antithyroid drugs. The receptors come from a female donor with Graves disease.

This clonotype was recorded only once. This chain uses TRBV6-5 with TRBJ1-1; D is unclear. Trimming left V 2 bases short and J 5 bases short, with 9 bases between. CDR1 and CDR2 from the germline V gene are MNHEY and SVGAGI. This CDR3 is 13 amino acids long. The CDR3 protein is CASSYQWMTEAFF. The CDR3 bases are TGTGCCAGCAGTTACCAGTGGATGACTGAAGCTTTCTTT.

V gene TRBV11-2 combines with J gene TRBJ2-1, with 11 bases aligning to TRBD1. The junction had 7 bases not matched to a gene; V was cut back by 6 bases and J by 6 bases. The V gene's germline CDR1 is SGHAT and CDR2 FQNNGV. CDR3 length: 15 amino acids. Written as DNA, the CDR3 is TGTGCCAGCAGTCGCACCGGGACAGGGGGCAATGAGCAGTTCTTC. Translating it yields CASSRTGTGGNEQFF.

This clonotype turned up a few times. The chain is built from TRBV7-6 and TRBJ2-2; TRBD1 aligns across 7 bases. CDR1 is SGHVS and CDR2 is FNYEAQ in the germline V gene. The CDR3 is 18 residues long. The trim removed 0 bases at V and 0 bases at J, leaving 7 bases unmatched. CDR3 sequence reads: CASSLALLTGTNTGELFF. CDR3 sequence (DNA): TGTGCCAGCAGCTTAGCCCTATTGACAGGGACGAACACCGGGGAGCTGTTTTTT.

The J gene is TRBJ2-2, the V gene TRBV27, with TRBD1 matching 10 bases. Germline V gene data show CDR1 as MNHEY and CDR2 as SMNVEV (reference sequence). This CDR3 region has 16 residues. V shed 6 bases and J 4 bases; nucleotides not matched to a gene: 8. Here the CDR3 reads CASRFGTGAGTGELFF. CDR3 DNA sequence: TGTGCCAGCAGGTTCGGGACAGGGGCGGGCACCGGGGAGCTGTTTTTT.

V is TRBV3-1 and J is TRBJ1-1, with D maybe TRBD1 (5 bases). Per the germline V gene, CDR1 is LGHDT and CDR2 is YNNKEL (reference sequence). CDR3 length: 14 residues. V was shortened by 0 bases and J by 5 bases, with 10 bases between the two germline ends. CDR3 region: CASSQETVGTEAFF. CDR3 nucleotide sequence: TGTGCCAGCAGCCAAGAGACAGTCGGAACTGAAGCTTTCTTT.

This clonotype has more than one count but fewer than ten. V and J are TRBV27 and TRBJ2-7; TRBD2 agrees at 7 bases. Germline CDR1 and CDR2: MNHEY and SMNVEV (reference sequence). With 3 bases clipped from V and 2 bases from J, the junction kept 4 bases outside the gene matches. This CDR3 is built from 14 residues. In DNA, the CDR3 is TGTGCCAGCAGTTTTAATGGGAGGGCCTACGAGCAGTACTTC. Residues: CASSFNGRAYEQYF.

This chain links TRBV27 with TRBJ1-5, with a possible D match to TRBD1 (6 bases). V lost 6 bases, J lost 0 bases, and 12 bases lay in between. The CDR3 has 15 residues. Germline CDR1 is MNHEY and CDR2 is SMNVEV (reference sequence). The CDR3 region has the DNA TGTGCCAGCAGAAAAACAGGGTTTAGCAATCAGCCCCAGCATTTT. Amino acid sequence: CASRKTGFSNQPQHF.

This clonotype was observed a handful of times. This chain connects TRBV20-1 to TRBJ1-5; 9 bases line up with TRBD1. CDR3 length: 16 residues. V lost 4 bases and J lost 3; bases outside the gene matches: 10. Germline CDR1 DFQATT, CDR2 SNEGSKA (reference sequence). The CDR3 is CSATPRDRGVNQPQHF. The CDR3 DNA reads TGCAGTGCTACCCCTCGTGACAGGGGGGTCAATCAGCCCCAGCATTTT.

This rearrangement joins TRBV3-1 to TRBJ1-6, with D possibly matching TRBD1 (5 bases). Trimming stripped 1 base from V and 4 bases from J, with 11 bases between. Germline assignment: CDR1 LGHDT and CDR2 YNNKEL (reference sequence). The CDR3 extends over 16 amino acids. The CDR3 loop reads CASSQVRGKYNSPLHF. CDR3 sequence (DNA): TGTGCCAGCAGCCAAGTAAGGGGCAAATATAATTCACCCCTCCACTTT.

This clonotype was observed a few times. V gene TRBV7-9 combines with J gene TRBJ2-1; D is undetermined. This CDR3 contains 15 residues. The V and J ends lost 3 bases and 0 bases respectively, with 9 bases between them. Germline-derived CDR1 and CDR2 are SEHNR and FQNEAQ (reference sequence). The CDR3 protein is CASSFLQSSYNEQFF. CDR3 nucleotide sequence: TGTGCCAGCAGCTTTCTACAGAGCTCCTACAATGAGCAGTTCTTC.

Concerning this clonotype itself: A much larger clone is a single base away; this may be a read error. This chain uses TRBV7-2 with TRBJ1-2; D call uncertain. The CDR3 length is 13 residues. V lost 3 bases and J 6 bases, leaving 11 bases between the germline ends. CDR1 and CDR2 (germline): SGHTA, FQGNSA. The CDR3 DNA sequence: TGTGCCAGCAGCTTCGGACGGTCCCATGGCTACACCTTC. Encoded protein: CASSFGRSHGYTF.

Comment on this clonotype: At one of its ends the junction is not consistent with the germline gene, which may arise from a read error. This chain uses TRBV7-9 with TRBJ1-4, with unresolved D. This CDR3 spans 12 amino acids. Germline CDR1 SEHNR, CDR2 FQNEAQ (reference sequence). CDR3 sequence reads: CASSLITEKLSF. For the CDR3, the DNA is TGTGCCAGCAGCTTAATAACCGAAAAACTGTCTTTT.

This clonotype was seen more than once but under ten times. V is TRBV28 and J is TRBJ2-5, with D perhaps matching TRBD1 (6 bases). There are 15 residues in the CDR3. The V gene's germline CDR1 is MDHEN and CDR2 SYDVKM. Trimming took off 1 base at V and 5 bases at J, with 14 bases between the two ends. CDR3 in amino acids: CASSLSQGRSETQYF. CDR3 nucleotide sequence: TGTGCCAGCAGTTTATCTCAGGGGCGTTCGGAGACCCAGTACTTC.

CDR3 region: CASSLGPDRASTEAFF. The CDR3 region has the DNA TGTGCCAGCAGCTTGGGGCCGGACAGGGCTTCAACTGAAGCTTTCTTT. V gene TRBV7-9 combines with J gene TRBJ1-1; 8 bases align to TRBD1. Germline V gives CDR1 SEHNR, CDR2 FQNEAQ (reference sequence). V dropped 3 bases and J dropped 5; count of bases not matched to a gene: 11. The CDR3 loop spans 16 amino acids. Looking up the rest from reference TRBV7-9 and TRBJ1-1 gives the full variable domain: DTGVSQNPRHKITKRGQNVTFRCDPISEHNRLYWYRQTLGQGPEFLTYFQNEAQLEKSRLLSDRFSAERPKGSFSTLEIQRTEQGDSAMYLCASSLGPDRASTEAFFGQGTRLTVV.

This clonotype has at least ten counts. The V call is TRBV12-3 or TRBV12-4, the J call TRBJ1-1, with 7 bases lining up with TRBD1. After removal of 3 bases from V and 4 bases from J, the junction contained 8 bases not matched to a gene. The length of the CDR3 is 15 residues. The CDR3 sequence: CASSLGQSWGTEAFF. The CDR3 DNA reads TGTGCCAGCAGTTTGGGACAGAGTTGGGGCACTGAAGCTTTCTTT.

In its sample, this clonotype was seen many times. The CDR3 region is CASSLPPQWSNQPQHF. The CDR3 bases are TGTGCCAGCAGTTTACCCCCCCAGTGGAGCAATCAGCCCCAGCATTTT. This chain joins TRBV12-3 or TRBV12-4 and TRBJ1-5; D gene unclear. The CDR3 sequence is 16 residues long. V was clipped by 2 bases and J by 1 base, with 12 bases between them.

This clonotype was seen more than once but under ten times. The CDR3 DNA is TGTGCCAGCAGCCAAGTAGGAGGCCCAGAGACCCAGTACTTC. This gives the protein CASSQVGGPETQYF. The chain recombines TRBV3-1 with TRBJ2-5; tentative D call: TRBD2 (5 bases). The germline V gene encodes CDR1 LGHDT and CDR2 YNNKEL (reference sequence). This CDR3 contains 14 residues. V gave up 1 base and J gave up 4 bases, with 10 bases separating them.

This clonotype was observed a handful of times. The CDR3 region is CASSLGGDSQYF. CDR3 coding DNA: TGTGCCAGCAGCTTAGGGGGGGACAGTCAGTACTTC. The chain uses TRBV7-9 and TRBJ2-7; D may be TRBD1 (7 bases). V was trimmed by 1 base and J by 10 bases, leaving 11 bases between them. CDR1 and CDR2 from the germline V gene are SEHNR and FQNEAQ (reference sequence). This CDR3 is 12 amino acids long.

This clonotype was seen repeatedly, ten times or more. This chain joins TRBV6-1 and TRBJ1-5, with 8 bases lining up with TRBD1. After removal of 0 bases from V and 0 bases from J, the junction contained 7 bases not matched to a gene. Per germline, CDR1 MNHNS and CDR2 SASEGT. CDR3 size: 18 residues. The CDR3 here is CASSEAPGGVNSNQPQHF. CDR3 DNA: TGTGCCAGCAGTGAAGCTCCAGGGGGCGTCAATAGCAATCAGCCCCAGCATTTT.

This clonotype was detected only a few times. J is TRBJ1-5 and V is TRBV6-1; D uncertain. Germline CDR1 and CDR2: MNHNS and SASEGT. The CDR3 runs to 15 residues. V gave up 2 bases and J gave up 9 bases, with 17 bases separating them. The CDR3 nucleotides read TGTGCCAGCAGTGAATGGAGAACGGAGAAATGGCCCCAGCATTTT. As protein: CASSEWRTEKWPQHF.

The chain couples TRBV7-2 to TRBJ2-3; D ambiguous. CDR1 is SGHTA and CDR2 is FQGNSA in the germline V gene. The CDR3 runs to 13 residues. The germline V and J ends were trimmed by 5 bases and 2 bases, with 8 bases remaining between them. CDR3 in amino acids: CASSLPFTDTQYF. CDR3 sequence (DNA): TGTGCCAGCAGCCTTCCCTTCACAGATACGCAGTATTTT.

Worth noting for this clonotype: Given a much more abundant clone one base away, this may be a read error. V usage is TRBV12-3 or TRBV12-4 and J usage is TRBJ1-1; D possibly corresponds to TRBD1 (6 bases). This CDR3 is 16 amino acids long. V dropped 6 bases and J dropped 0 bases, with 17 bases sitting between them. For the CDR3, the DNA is TGTGCCAGCAGCAAGAGGGGGACTCTCGTGAACACTGAAGCTTTCTTT. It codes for CASSKRGTLVNTEAFF.

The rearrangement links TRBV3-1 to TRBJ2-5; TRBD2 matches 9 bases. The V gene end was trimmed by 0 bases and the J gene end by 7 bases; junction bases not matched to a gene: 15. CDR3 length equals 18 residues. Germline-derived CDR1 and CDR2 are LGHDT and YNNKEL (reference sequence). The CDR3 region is CASSQDASGNRRWLTQYF. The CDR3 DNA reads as TGTGCCAGCAGCCAAGACGCTAGCGGGAACCGAAGATGGTTGACCCAGTACTTC.

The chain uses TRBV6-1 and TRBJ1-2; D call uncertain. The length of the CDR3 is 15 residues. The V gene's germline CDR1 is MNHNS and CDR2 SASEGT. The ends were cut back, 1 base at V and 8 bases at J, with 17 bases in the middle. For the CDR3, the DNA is TGTGCCAGCAGTGAAGGCTCTTACGGTCGACGGGGCTACACCTTC. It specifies CASSEGSYGRRGYTF.